Below are 19 T cell receptor beta chains sequenced from a single sample in a study of control samples from healthy donors and cancer patients. Only in-frame clones appear in the TCRdb table, and some are missing; sequencing was by immunoSEQ multiplex PCR. The sample has about 130,000 clones, less than 95% seen once; the top ten hold just over 8.5%. What was sequenced was blood. The receptor source for this set is a man between 18 and 35 years old in good health.

The chain's CDR3 is CASNRDRDPTRSGYTF. The DNA for the CDR3 is TGTGCCAGCAACAGGGACAGGGACCCCACAAGGTCTGGCTACACCTTC. V and J are TRBV5-4 and TRBJ1-2; TRBD1 matches at 9 bases. Germline assignment: CDR1 SGHNT and CDR2 YYREEE (reference sequence). Trimming removed 6 bases from V and 7 bases from J; junction bases left unmatched: 16. The CDR3 is 16 amino acids.

The rearrangement links TRBV6-5 to TRBJ2-1; D not certain. The CDR3 covers 15 residues. Germline V gene sequence: CDR1 MNHEY, CDR2 SVGAGI. Trimming took 6 bases from V and 1 from J, leaving 13 bases between them. The CDR3 sequence is CASSTQDGSYNEQFF. CDR3 DNA sequence: TGTGCCAGCAGCACTCAAGACGGATCCTACAATGAGCAGTTCTTC.

The chain employs TRBV20-1 and TRBJ1-1; D is undetermined. Germline V gene lookup returns CDR1 DFQATT and CDR2 SNEGSKA (reference sequence). The CDR3 is 11 residues long. The CDR3 sequence is CRADGNTEAFF. DNA for the CDR3: TGCAGGGCGGACGGGAACACTGAAGCTTTCTTT.

This chain links TRBV7-9 with TRBJ1-1, with 7 positions matching TRBD1. J was trimmed by 4 bases and V by 5 bases; bases with no gene match: 10. The CDR3 spans 15 residues. Germline V gene data show CDR1 as SEHNR and CDR2 as FQNEAQ (reference sequence). CDR3 loop: CASSPPETGFTEAFF. The DNA of the CDR3 is TGTGCCAGCAGCCCGCCGGAGACAGGGTTCACTGAAGCTTTCTTT.

V gene TRBV6-5 combines with J gene TRBJ1-3; D gene unclear. V lost 11 bases to trimming and J lost 2 bases, with 16 bases between them. CDR1 and CDR2 (germline): MNHEY, SVGAGI. The CDR3 covers 14 residues. This CDR3 reads CAGSLLGAGNTIYF. The CDR3 bases are TGTGCCGGTTCCCTTCTTGGTGCTGGAAACACCATATATTTT.

The chain uses TRBV30 and TRBJ1-2; D not resolved. The CDR3 loop spans 11 amino acids. Trimming took off 7 bases at V and 3 bases at J, with 9 bases between the two ends. From germline, CDR1 is GTSNPN and CDR2 SVGIG (reference sequence). CDR3 sequence (DNA): TGTGCCTCGGACGGGGACTATGGCTACACCTTC. Translating gives CASDGDYGYTF.

The table lists this clone with a count of one. V usage is TRBV3-1 (or the pseudogene TRBV3-2) and J usage is TRBJ1-6; D not resolved. Germline assignment: CDR1 LGHDT and CDR2 YNNKEL (reference sequence). The CDR3 length is 16 residues. The germline V and J ends were trimmed by 1 base and 7 bases, with 14 bases remaining between them. The CDR3: CASSQGGTGGNSPLHF. The CDR3 DNA sequence: TGTGCCAGCAGCCAAGGGGGAACGGGAGGAAATTCACCCCTCCACTTT.

The chain uses TRBV11-1 and TRBJ2-3, with D possibly TRBD1 on 6 matching bases. The ends were cut back, 4 bases at V and 2 bases at J, with 13 bases in the middle. Germline loops: CDR1 SGHAT, CDR2 FQDESV (reference sequence). This CDR3 region has 15 residues. CDR3 bases: TGTGCCAGCAGCTCTACTGAGGGGGACACAGATACGCAGTATTTT. The encoded protein is CASSSTEGDTDTQYF.

This chain uses TRBV27 with TRBJ1-2, with a weak D call TRBD1 (6 bases). The CDR3 has 14 residues. Trimming stripped 3 bases from V and 3 bases from J, with 11 bases between. CDR1 is MNHEY, CDR2 SMNVEV, per germline (reference sequence). Written as DNA, the CDR3 is TGTGCCAGCAGTTTGGCCGGGGGCTACTATGGCTACACCTTC. It encodes CASSLAGGYYGYTF.

The chain uses TRBV5-1 and TRBJ1-6; weak D call: TRBD1 (6 bases). V was clipped by 1 base and J by 5 bases, with 16 bases between them. Looked up from germline, CDR1 is SGHRS and CDR2 is YFSETQ. The CDR3 is made up of 17 amino acids. The CDR3 loop reads CASSLYGGRSDNSPLHF. The CDR3 bases are TGCGCCAGCAGCTTGTACGGGGGGCGCAGCGATAATTCACCCCTCCACTTT.

The chain employs TRBV5-1 and TRBJ1-1; maybe TRBD1 (6 bases). The CDR3 extends over 15 amino acids. CDR1 and CDR2 (germline): SGHRS, YFSETQ. Trimming took off 4 bases at V and 2 bases at J, with 15 bases between the two ends. CDR3 coding DNA: TGCGCCAGCAGCGCAGGCGCGGGGGCAAACACTGAAGCTTTCTTT. It codes for CASSAGAGANTEAFF.

This clone was observed a single time. This chain connects TRBV11-2 to TRBJ1-6; D is unresolved. The CDR3 contains 13 residues. V lost 3 bases and J 7 bases, leaving 7 bases between the germline ends. Germline V lookup: CDR1 SGHAT, CDR2 FQNNGV. The CDR3 loop is CASSFNGNSPLHF. DNA for the CDR3: TGTGCCAGCAGCTTTAACGGAAATTCACCCCTCCACTTT.

The chain combines TRBV18 with TRBJ2-5; 7 bases agree with TRBD1. Trimming cost V 4 bases and J 2 bases; bases outside gene matches: 1. The CDR3 extends over 13 amino acids. Germline V gives CDR1 KGHSH, CDR2 LQKENI. The CDR3 coding sequence is TGTGCCAGCTCACGGGGACAGCAAGAGACCCAGTACTTC. Residues: CASSRGQQETQYF.

V gene TRBV18 combines with J gene TRBJ2-3; 10 bases fit TRBD2. V dropped 3 bases and J dropped 2; count of bases not matched to a gene: 8. Germline lookup yields CDR1 KGHSH and CDR2 LQKENI. The CDR3 totals 17 residues. For the CDR3, the DNA is TGTGCCAGCTCACCGTTCCTCCTAGCGGGGGACACAGATACGCAGTATTTT. Translating gives CASSPFLLAGDTDTQYF.

This clone was detected once. This chain connects TRBV9 to TRBJ1-5; D is perhaps TRBD1 (6 bases). V gave up 10 bases and J gave up 5 bases, with 19 bases separating them. Germline V CDR1 and CDR2: SGDLS, YYNGEE. CDR3 length equals 14 residues. CDR3 sequence: CAVTLEQGYQPQHF. The CDR3 DNA reads as TGTGCCGTAACCCTAGAACAGGGCTATCAGCCCCAGCATTTT.

This sequence joins TRBV6-5 and TRBJ2-7; tentative D call: TRBD1 (5 bases). CDR3 length: 14 residues. Germline V lookup: CDR1 MNHEY, CDR2 SVGAGI. V was clipped by 7 bases and J by 0 bases, with 13 bases between them. In nucleotides, the CDR3 is TGTGCCAGCAACCAGGGTCGAGCCTCCTACGAGCAGTACTTC. Its translation: CASNQGRASYEQYF.

CDR3 amino acids: CASSLLSGLQETQYF. CDR3 nucleotides: TGCGCCAGCAGCTTGCTAAGTGGGCTACAAGAGACCCAGTACTTC. V usage is TRBV5-1 and J usage is TRBJ2-5; D gene unclear. The CDR3 runs to 15 residues. V gave up 1 base and J gave up 2 bases, with 12 bases separating them. The V gene's germline CDR1 is SGHRS and CDR2 YFSETQ.

The chain's CDR3 is CASSFLAGGSSYEQYF. In nucleotides, the CDR3 is TGTGCCAGCAGCTTCCTAGCGGGGGGATCCTCCTACGAGCAGTACTTC. The J gene is TRBJ2-7, the V gene TRBV5-4; 11 bases are a match to TRBD2. Germline V gives CDR1 SGHNT, CDR2 YYREEE (reference sequence). The CDR3 has 16 residues. The ends lost 2 bases at V and 0 bases at J; junction bases unmatched: 4. Combining the CDR3 with reference TRBV5-4 and TRBJ2-7 gives the whole variable domain ETGVTQSPTHLIKTRGQQVTLRCSSQSGHNTVSWYQQALGQGPQFIFQYYREEENGRGNFPPRFSGLQFPNYSSELNVNALELDDSALYLCASSFLAGGSSYEQYFGPGTRLTVT.

The V gene is TRBV10-1, the J gene TRBJ2-3, with D hard to call. V was clipped by 5 bases and J by 1 base, with 7 bases between them. Germline V CDR1 and CDR2: WNHNN, SYGVQD (reference sequence). CDR3 length: 13 residues. CDR3 sequence (DNA): TGCGCCAGCAGTTCACGGCGCACAGATACGCAGTATTTT. Its protein product is CASSSRRTDTQYF.